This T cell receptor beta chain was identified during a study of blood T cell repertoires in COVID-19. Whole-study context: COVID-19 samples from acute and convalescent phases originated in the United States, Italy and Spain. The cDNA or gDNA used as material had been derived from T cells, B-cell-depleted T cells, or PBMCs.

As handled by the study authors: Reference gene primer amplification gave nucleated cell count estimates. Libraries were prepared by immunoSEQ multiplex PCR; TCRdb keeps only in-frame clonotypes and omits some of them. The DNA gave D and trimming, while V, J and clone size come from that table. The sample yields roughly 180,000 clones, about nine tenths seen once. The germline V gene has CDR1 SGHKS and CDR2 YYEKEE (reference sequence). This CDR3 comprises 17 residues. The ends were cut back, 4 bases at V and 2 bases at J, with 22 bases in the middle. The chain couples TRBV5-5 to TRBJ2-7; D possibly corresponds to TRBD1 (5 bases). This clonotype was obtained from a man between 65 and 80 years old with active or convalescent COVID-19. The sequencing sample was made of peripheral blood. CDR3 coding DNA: TGTGCCAGCAGCCGTACCTCCGGATGGGGCGCCACCTACGAGCAGTACTTC. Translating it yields CASSRTSGWGATYEQYF.